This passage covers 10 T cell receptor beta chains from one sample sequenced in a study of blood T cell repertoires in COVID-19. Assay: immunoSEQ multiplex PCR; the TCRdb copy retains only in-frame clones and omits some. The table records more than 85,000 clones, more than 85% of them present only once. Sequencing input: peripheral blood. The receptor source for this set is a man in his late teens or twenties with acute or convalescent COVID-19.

DNA of the CDR3: TGTGCCAGCAGCCAACCCGGACAGGGAAACTACGAGCAGTACTTC. Residues: CASSQPGQGNYEQYF. V usage is TRBV3-1 (or the pseudogene TRBV3-2) and J usage is TRBJ2-7; 8 bases are shared with TRBD1. V lost 2 bases and J lost 3; bases outside the gene matches: 6. The CDR3 contains 15 residues. Germline V gene lookup returns CDR1 LGHDT and CDR2 YNNKEL (reference sequence).

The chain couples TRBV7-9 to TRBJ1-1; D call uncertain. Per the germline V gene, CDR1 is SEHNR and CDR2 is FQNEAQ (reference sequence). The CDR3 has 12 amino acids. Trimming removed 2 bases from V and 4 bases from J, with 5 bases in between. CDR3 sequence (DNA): TGTGCCAGCAGCTTAAGGAGCACTGAAGCTTTCTTT. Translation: CASSLRSTEAFF.

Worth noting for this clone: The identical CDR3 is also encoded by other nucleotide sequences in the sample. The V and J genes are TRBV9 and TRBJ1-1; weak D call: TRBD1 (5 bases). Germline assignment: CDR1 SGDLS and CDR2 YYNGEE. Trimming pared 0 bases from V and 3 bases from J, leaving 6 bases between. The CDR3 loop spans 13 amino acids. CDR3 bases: TGTGCCAGCAGCGTAGGGGGCGACACTGAAGCTTTCTTT. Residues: CASSVGGDTEAFF. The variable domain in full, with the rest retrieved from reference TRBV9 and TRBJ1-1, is DSGVTQTPKHLITATGQRVTLRCSPRSGDLSVYWYQQSLDQGLQFLIQYYNGEERAKGNILERFSAQQFPDLHSELNLSSLELGDSALYFCASSVGGDTEAFFGQGTRLTVV.

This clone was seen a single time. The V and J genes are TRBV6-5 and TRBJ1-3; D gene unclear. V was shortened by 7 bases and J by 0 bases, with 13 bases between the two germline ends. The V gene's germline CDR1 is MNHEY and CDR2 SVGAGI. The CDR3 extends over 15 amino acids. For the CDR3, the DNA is TGTGCCAGCAAAGTTGAGTCCTCCTCTGGAAACACCATATATTTT. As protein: CASKVESSSGNTIYF.

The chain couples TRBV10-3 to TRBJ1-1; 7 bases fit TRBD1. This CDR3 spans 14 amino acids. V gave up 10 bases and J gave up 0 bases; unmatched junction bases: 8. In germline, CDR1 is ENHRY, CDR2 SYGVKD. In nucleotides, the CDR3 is TGTGCCACCCGTGAGGGGGCCTTGAACACTGAAGCTTTCTTT. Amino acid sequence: CATREGALNTEAFF.

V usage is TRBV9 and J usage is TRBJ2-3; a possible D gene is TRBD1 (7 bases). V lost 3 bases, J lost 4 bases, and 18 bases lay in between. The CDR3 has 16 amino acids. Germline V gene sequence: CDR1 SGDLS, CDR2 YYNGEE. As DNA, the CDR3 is TGTGCCAGCAGCGGGGGACCTCCCAGGGGGGCAGATACGCAGTATTTT. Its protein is CASSGGPPRGADTQYF.

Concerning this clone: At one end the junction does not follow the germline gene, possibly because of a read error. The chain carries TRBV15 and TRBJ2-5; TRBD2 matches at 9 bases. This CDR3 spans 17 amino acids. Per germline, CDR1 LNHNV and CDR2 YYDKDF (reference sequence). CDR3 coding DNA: TGTGCCACCAGGAGAGGGCTCGTAGCGGGAGAGGAAGAGACCCAGTACTTC. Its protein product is CATRRGLVAGEEETQYF.

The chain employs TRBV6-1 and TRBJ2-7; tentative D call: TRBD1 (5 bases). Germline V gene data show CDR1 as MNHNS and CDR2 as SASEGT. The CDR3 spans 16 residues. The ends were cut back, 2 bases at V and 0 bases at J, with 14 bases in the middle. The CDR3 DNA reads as TGTGCCAGCAGTGAATACGAGACAGTCGGCTCCTACGAGCAGTACTTC. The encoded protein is CASSEYETVGSYEQYF.

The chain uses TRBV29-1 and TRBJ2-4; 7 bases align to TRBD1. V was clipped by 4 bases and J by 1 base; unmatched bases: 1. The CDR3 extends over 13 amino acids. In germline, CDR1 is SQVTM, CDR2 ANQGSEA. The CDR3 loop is CSVAQGAKNIQYF. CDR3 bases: TGCAGCGTTGCACAGGGGGCCAAAAACATTCAGTACTTC.

CDR3 nucleotides: TGTGCCAGCAGTTTTGGACAGTTGTCAGATACGCAGTATTTT. Its protein product is CASSFGQLSDTQYF. This chain links TRBV27 with TRBJ2-3; TRBD1 is a possible D gene (6 bases). The V gene's germline CDR1 is MNHEY and CDR2 SMNVEV (reference sequence). The CDR3 spans 14 residues. The V end was cut by 3 bases, the J end by 4 bases, with 11 bases between.